This TCR beta chain was retrieved from a study of patients and donors after allogeneic stem cell transplantation. Germline CDR1 is MNHEY and CDR2 is SMNVEV (reference sequence). V was shortened by 8 bases and J by 5 bases, with 10 bases between the two germline ends. This CDR3 region has 12 residues. TCRdb fed the RT-PCR reads into MiXCR, producing one record per CDR3 protein. The table includes about 90,000 distinct CDR3 sequences, roughly 50% detected once. The V call is TRBV27, the J call TRBJ1-5; tentatively, D is TRBD1 (6 bases). This sequence originates from a human donor who was either an allogeneic HSCT recipient or a stem cell or donor lymphocyte infusion donor (not recorded which). It is not recorded whose cells these are; they may come from a transplant donor. Sequenced sample: blood, either unsorted or a sorted T cell fraction (not recorded which). This chain's CDR3 is CASRGQHQPQHF. CDR3 DNA sequence: TGTGCCAGCCGGGGGCAACATCAGCCCCAGCATTTT.